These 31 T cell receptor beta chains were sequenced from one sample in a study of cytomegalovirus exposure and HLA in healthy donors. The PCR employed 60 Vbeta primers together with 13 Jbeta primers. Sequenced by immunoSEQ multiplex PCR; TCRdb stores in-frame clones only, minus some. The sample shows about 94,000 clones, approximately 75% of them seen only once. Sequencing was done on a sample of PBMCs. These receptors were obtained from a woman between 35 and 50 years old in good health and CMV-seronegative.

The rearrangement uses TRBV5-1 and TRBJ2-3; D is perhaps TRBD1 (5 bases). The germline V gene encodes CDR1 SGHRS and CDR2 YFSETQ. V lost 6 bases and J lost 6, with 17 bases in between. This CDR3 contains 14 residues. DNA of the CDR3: TGCGCCAGCACAACGCCCAACAAGGGGGATACGCAGTATTTT. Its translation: CASTTPNKGDTQYF.

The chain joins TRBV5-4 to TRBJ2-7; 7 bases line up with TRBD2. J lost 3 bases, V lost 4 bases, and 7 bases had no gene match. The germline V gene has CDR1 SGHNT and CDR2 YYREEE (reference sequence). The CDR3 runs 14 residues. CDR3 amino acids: CASSISGVDYEQYF. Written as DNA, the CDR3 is TGTGCCAGCAGCATCAGCGGGGTCGACTACGAGCAGTACTTC.

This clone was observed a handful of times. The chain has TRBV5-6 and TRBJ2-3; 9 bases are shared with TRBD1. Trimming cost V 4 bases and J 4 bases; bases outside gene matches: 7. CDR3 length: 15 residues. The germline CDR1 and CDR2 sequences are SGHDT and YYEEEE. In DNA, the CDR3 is TGTGCCAGCAGCCCGGACAGGGGAATCGCAGATACGCAGTATTTT. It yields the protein CASSPDRGIADTQYF.

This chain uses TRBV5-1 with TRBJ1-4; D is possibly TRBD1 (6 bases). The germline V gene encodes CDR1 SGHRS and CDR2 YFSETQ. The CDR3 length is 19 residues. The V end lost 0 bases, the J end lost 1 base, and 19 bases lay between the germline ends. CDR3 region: CASSLAPRGPGVTNEKLFF. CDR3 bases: TGCGCCAGCAGCTTGGCGCCTAGGGGACCAGGGGTAACTAATGAAAAACTGTTTTTT.

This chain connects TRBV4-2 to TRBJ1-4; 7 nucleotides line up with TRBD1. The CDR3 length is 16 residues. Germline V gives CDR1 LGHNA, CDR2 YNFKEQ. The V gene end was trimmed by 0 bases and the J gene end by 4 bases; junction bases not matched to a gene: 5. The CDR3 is CASSQDGQALNEKLFF. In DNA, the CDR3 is TGTGCCAGCAGCCAAGATGGACAGGCCCTTAATGAAAAACTGTTTTTT.

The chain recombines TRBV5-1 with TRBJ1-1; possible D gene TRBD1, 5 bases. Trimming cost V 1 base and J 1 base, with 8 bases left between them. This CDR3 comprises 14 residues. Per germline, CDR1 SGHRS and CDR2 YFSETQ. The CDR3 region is CASSLIQGNTEAFF. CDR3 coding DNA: TGCGCCAGCAGCTTGATCCAGGGGAACACTGAAGCTTTCTTT.

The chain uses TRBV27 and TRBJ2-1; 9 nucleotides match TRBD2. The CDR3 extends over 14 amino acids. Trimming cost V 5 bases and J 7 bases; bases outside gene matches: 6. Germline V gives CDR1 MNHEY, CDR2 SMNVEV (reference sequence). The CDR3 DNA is TGTGCCAGCAGTCCCGGGACTAGCTGGAATGAGCAGTTCTTC. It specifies CASSPGTSWNEQFF.

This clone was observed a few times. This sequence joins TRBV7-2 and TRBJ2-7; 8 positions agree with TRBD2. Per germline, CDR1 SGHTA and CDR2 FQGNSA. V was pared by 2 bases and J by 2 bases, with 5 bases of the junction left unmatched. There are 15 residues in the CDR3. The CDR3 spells CASSLRSGATYEQYF. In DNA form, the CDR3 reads TGTGCCAGCAGCTTACGTAGCGGGGCCACCTACGAGCAGTACTTC.

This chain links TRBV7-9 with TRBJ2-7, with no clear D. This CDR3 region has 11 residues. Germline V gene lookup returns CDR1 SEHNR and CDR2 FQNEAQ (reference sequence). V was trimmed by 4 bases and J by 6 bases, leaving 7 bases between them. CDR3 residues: CASSSSSEQYF. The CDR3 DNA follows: TGTGCCAGCAGCTCCTCCAGCGAGCAGTACTTC.

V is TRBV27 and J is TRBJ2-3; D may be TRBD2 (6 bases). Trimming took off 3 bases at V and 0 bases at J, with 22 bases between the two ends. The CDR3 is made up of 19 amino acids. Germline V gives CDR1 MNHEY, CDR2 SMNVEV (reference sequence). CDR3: CASSFAGPKTIYSTDTQYF. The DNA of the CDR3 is TGTGCCAGCAGTTTTGCGGGACCGAAGACAATCTATAGCACAGATACGCAGTATTTT.

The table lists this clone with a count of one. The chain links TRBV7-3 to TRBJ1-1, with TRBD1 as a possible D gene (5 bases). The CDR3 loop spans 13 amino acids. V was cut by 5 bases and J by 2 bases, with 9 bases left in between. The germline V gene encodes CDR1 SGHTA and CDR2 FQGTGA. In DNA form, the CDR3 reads TGTGCCAGCAGCCCACAGGAAAACACTGAAGCTTTCTTT. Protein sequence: CASSPQENTEAFF.

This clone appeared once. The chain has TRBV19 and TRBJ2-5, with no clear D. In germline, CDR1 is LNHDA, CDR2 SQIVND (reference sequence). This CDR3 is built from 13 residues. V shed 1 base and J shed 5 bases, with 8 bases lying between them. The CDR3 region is CASSIAFQETQYF. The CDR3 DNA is TGTGCCAGTAGTATAGCATTTCAGGAGACCCAGTACTTC.

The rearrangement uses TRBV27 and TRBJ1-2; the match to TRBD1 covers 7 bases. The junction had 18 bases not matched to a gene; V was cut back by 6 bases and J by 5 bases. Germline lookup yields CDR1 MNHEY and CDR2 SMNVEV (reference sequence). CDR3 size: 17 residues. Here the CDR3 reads CASRQVSRQGKKYGYTF. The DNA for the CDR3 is TGTGCCAGCAGACAGGTTTCTAGACAGGGAAAGAAGTATGGCTACACCTTC.

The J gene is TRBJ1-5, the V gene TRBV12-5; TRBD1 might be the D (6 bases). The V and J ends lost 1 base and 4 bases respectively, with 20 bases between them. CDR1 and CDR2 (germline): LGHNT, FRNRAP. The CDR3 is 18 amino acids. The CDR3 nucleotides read TGTGCTAGTGGTTTGGGAGACAGGACGGTGGGAGCGAATCAGCCCCAGCATTTT. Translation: CASGLGDRTVGANQPQHF.

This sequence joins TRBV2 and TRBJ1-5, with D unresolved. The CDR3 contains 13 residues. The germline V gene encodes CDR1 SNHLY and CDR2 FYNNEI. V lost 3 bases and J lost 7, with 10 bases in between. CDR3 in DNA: TGTGCCAGCAGTGAGGGTCAGAGGCAGCCCCAGCATTTT. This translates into CASSEGQRQPQHF. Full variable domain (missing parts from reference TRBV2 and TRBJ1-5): EPEVTQTPSHQVTQMGQEVILRCVPISNHLYFYWYRQILGQKVEFLVSFYNNEISEKSEIFDDQFSVERPDGSNFTLKIRSTKLEDSAMYFCASSEGQRQPQHFGDGTRLSIL.

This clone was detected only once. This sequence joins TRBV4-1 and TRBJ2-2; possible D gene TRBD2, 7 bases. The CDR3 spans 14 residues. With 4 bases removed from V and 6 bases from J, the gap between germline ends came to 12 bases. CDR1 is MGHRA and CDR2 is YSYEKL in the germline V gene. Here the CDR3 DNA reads TGCGCCAGCAGCCGAGAAGGGGGGGCCGGGGAGCTGTTTTTT. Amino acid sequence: CASSREGGAGELFF.

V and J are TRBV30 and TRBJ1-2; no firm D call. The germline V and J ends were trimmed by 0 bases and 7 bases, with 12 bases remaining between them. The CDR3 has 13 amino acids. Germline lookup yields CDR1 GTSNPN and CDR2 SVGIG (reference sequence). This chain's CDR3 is CAWSVQTFAGYTF. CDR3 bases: TGTGCCTGGAGTGTACAAACATTCGCTGGCTACACCTTC. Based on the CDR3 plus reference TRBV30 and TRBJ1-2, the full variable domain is SQTIHQWPATLVQPVGSPLSLECTVEGTSNPNLYWYRQAAGRGLQLLFYSVGIGQISSEVPQNLSASRPQDRQFILSSKKLLLSDSGFYLCAWSVQTFAGYTFGSGTRLTVV.

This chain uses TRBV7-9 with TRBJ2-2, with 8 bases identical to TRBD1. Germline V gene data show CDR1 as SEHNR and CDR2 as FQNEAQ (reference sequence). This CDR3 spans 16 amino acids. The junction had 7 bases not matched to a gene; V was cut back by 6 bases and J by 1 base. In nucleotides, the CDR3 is TGTGCCAGCAGTTTTGCCGGGACAGGGAACACCGGGGAGCTGTTTTTT. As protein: CASSFAGTGNTGELFF.

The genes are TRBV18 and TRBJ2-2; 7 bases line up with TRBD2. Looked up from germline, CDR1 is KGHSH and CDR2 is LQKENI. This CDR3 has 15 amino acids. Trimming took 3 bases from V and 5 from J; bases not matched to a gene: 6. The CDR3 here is CASSPAAGYTGELFF. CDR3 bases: TGTGCCAGCTCACCGGCAGCGGGGTATACCGGGGAGCTGTTTTTT.

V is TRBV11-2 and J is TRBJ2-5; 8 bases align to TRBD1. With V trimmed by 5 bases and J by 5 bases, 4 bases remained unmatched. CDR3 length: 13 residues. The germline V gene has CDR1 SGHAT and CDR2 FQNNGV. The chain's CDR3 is CASSQDRVETQYF. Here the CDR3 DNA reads TGTGCCAGCAGCCAGGACAGGGTTGAGACCCAGTACTTC.

The CDR3 loop is CASSDTDRGVAGELFF. For the CDR3, the DNA is TGTGCCAGCAGTGACACAGACAGGGGGGTCGCCGGGGAGCTGTTTTTT. The chain has TRBV6-4 and TRBJ2-2, with 9 bases matching TRBD1. Germline V gives CDR1 MRHNA, CDR2 SNTAGT. The CDR3 contains 16 residues. The ends lost 2 bases at V and 6 bases at J; junction bases unmatched: 7.

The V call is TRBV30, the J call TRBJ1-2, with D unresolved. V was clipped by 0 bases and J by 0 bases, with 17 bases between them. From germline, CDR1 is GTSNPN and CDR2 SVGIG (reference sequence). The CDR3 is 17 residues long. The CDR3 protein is CAWSVFWTWEANYGYTF. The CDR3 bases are TGTGCCTGGAGTGTATTCTGGACTTGGGAGGCTAACTATGGCTACACCTTC.

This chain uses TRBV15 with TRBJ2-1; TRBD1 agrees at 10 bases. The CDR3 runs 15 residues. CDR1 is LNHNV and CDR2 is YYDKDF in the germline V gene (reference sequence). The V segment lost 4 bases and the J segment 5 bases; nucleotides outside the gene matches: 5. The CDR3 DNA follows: TGTGCCACCAGCACGGGACAGGGGAAGGACAATGAGCAGTTCTTC. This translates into CATSTGQGKDNEQFF.

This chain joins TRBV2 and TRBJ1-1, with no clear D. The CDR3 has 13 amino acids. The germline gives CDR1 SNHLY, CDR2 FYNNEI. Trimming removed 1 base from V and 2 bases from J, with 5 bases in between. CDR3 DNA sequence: TGTGCCAGCAGTGAAGGGCCAAACACTGAAGCTTTCTTT. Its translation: CASSEGPNTEAFF.

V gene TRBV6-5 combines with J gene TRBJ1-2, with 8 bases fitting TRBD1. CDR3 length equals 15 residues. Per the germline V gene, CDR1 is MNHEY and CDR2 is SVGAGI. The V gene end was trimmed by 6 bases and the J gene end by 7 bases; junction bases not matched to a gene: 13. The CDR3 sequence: CASRVTLQGAGGYTF. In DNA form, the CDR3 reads TGTGCCAGCAGAGTTACTCTGCAGGGGGCGGGTGGCTACACCTTC.

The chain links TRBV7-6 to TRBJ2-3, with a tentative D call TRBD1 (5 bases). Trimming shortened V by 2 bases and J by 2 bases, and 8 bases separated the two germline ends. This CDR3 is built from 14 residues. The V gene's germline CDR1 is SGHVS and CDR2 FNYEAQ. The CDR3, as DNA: TGTGCCAGCAGCTTACAGGGCCCCACAGATACGCAGTATTTT. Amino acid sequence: CASSLQGPTDTQYF.

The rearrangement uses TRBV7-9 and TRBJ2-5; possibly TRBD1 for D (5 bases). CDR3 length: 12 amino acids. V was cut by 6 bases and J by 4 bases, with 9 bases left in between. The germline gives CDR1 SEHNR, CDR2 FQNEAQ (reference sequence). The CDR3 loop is CASSTGSETQYF. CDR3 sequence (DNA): TGTGCCAGCAGTACAGGCTCAGAGACCCAGTACTTC.

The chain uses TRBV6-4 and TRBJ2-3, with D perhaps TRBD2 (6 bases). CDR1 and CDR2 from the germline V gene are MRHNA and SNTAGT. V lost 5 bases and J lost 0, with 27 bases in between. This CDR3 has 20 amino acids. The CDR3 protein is CASSLPPWVSGRTSTDTQYF. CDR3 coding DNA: TGTGCCAGCAGTCTGCCCCCTTGGGTTAGCGGACGAACTAGCACAGATACGCAGTATTTT.

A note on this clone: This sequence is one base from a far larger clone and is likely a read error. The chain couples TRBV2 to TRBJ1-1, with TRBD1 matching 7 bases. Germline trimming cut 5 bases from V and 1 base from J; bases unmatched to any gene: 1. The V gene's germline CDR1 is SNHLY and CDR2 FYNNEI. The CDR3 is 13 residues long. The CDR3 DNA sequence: TGTGCCAGCAGTCGGACAGGGAACACTGAAGCTTTCTTT. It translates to CASSRTGNTEAFF.

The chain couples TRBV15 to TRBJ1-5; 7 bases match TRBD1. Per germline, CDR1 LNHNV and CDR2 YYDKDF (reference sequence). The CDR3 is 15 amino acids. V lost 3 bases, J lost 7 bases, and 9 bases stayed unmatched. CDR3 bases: TGTGCCACCAGCAGGGACCAGGGGGGTTGGCAGCCCCAGCATTTT. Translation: CATSRDQGGWQPQHF.

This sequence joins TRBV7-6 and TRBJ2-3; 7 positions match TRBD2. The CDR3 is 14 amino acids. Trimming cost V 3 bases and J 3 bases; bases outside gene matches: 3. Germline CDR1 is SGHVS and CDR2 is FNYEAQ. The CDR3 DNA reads TGTGCCAGCAGCTTTGGGGGGGTTACAGATACGCAGTATTTT. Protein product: CASSFGGVTDTQYF.